This T cell receptor beta chain derives from a study of T cells after posttransplantation cyclophosphamide. The CDR3 has 13 amino acids. Per germline, CDR1 MDHEN and CDR2 SYDVKM. The V gene lost 3 bases and the J gene lost 8 bases, with 13 bases spanning the gap. A few counts support this clone. Sequencing was performed with immunoSEQ multiplex PCR; in TCRdb, only in-frame clones are kept and a portion is missing. The sample contains about 33,000 clones, none of them singletons. The V call is TRBV28, the J call TRBJ1-2, with D possibly matching TRBD1 (5 bases). Sequencing was done on a sample of PBMCs. This clonotype originated in a girl aged 5 to 17 in good health, CMV-negative, and a related stem cell transplant donor. CDR3 sequence reads: CASSFKGLRGYTF. CDR3 nucleotides: TGTGCCAGCAGTTTCAAGGGGCTTAGGGGCTACACCTTC.